The clone carrying this T cell receptor beta chain was counted a few times. Its antigen is as yet unknown. Amplification yielded TCR beta CDR3 regions, with RNA transcripts as the source. RT-PCR in the first round (using the HTBI primer set) targeted the TCR CDR3. TCRdb called the multiplex PCR reads again in MiXCR, with one record for every CDR3 protein. The table lists a few hundred thousand distinct CDR3 sequences, roughly a fifth of them singletons. These data are taken from a study of T cells in Graves' hyperthyroidism and ophthalmopathy. Study-level results: Among clonotypes expanded in thyroid above 0.001, most were also found in blood. The model's output predicted ophthalmopathy at a median of 6.5 months prior to onset.

Pregnant or lactating patients were excluded, as were those with uncontrolled infection or other autoimmune disease. Clinicians diagnosed patients from clinical symptoms, serum thyroxine and TRAb, thyroid ultrasound and orbital computed tomography. This clonotype was sampled from a woman in her fifties or sixties with Graves' hyperthyroidism. The sequencing sample was made of blood.

CDR3 coding DNA: TGTGCCAGCAGTTACCTGCCCTCGTATAATTCACCCCTCCACTTT. Its protein is CASSYLPSYNSPLHF. The gene calls are TRBV6-2 or TRBV6-3 and TRBJ1-6; no reliable D call. CDR3 length equals 15 residues. The V end was cut by 2 bases, the J end by 4 bases, with 9 bases between. The germline V gene encodes CDR1 MNHEY and CDR2 SVGEGT.